This entry concerns a single T cell receptor beta chain. Germline CDR1 reads LNHDA; CDR2 reads SQIVND (reference sequence). Trimming cost V 2 bases and J 1 base; bases outside gene matches: 9. The length of the CDR3 is 17 residues. The data were taken from a study of blood T cell repertoires in COVID-19. Study overall: Sites in the United States, Italy and Spain provided acute and convalescent COVID-19 samples. T cells, B-cell-depleted T cells, or PBMCs supplied cDNA or gDNA.

Some clones are missing from TCRdb's copy, which holds only in-frame ones; the method was immunoSEQ multiplex PCR. The table lists fewer than 250,000 clones, 92% of them singletons. What was sequenced was peripheral blood. The receptor was derived from a man aged 30 to 45 with COVID-19, enrolled during active disease. This chain links TRBV19 with TRBJ2-5; 8 nucleotides align to TRBD2. Written as DNA, the CDR3 is TGTGCCAGTAGTATACCCTTAGGTGCGGGGGGCCAAGAGACCCAGTACTTC. This gives the protein CASSIPLGAGGQETQYF.